This T cell receptor beta chain is from a study of CD8+ T cells in alopecia areata. Points from the study as a whole: Affected scalp, especially in alopecia totalis/universalis, had a higher clonality than normal scalp did. Normal-skin resident alphabeta T cells also appear among scalp sample sequences. Scalp clonality and expanded CD8+ clones among the top 100 showed significant decreases with tofacitinib.

This clone came up once. Antigen specificity is unknown. The treatment: oral pan-JAK inhibitor, 5-10 mg twice daily. In each case, RNA was isolated and then reverse transcribed into cDNA as the sequencing template. Sequencing used immunoSEQ multiplex PCR; TCRdb keeps in-frame clones, though not all of them. The data hold about 270,000 clones, with about 62% observed a single time. The input for sequencing was CD4+ T cells sorted from blood, taken at roughly week 52, from a patient treated with tofacitinib. This receptor was obtained from a human donor with alopecia areata.

The CDR3 DNA reads TGCGCCAGCAGCCAAGTCTGGACAGGGCTGGAGGTAGCTTTCTTT. This sequence encodes CASSQVWTGLEVAFF. The V gene is TRBV4-1, the J gene TRBJ1-1; 8 positions agree with TRBD1. Looked up from germline, CDR1 is MGHRA and CDR2 is YSYEKL. The CDR3 is 15 amino acids. V trimming: 1 base; J trimming: 10 bases; junction bases outside the gene matches: 11.